This TCR beta chain originates from a study of blood T cell repertoires in COVID-19. About the research overall: Material from acute and convalescent COVID-19 was sourced from the United States, Italy and Spain. The cDNA or gDNA used as material had been derived from T cells, B-cell-depleted T cells, or PBMCs.

Original methodology: Nucleated cell number was recorded as an estimate derived from reference gene primer amplification. The data were produced by immunoSEQ multiplex PCR, yet TCRdb's version contains in-frame clones alone and is incomplete. V and J calls and clone size follow that table, whereas D and trimming were derived from the DNA. The sample consists of 70,000 to 95,000 clones, about 96% of them appearing once. Germline-derived CDR1 and CDR2 are SGHNT and YYREEE (reference sequence). This CDR3 has 16 amino acids. V lost 0 bases to trimming and J lost 2 bases, with 11 bases between them. This chain connects TRBV5-4 to TRBJ2-2; the D is unclear. The source of this sequence is a human donor with active COVID-19. The donor label of this sample is uncertain. Sequencing input: peripheral blood. The CDR3 nucleotides are TGTGCCAGCAGCTTGGTGGGCACAGCAAACACCGGGGAGCTGTTTTTT. This encodes CASSLVGTANTGELFF.